This T cell receptor (beta chain) derives from a study of spatial heterogeneity in lung cancer. Study findings and constraints: Ubiquitous expanded tumor TCRs showed up in blood more at resection than follow-up.

Specified time point: sample taken at primary tumor resection. The input material, whole RNA from tumor, nontumor lung or frozen PBMC, was sequenced unsorted. Patients with untreated early-stage non-small cell lung cancer, numbering around 71, were the donors. CDR1 and CDR2 (germline): SEHNR, FQNEAQ (reference sequence). Between the trimmed V and J ends, which lost 5 bases and 4 bases, there was a span of 2 bases. The CDR3 length is 10 residues. There are many counts of this clonotype. Its antigen is as yet unknown. Unique molecular identifiers, one per molecule, were present on every TCR cDNA molecule. One entry per CDR3 protein results from TCRdb running MiXCR on the 5' RACE reads. The sample includes some 100,000 distinct CDR3 sequences, approximately 8.2% of them seen just once.

This sequence joins TRBV7-9 and TRBJ2-5; D remains unclear. This sequence was found in a male donor with early-stage non-small cell lung cancer. Sequencing used PBMCs, obtained at surgery. As DNA, the CDR3 is TGTGCCAGCAGCCGAGAGACCCAGTACTTC. Translating gives CASSRETQYF.